This is a list of T cell receptor beta chains from one sample in a study of regulatory T cells in long-lasting Graves disease. Each CDR3 protein is one row after TCRdb ran MiXCR on the multiplex PCR reads. The table lists hundreds of thousands of distinct CDR3 sequences, roughly a sixth of them singletons. Sequencing used peripheral blood mononuclear cells (PBMCs), obtained at new diagnosis, from a patient treated with antithyroid drugs. Receptors were obtained from a female donor with Graves disease. CDR3s include the opening cysteine and the closing phenylalanine or tryptophan. The D gene is left open where the match is weak. Only part of the rows carry a size: once, few, many, or a class if the clone is expanded.

DNA	CDR3	V	D	size	J
TGTGCCAGCAGTGAGACAGGTATCAGGGAGCAGTTCTTC	CASSETGIREQFF	TRBV6-1	-	few	TRBJ2-1
TGCGCCAGCAGCCTCCGGGACAGGGACTATGCAACTAATGAAAAACTGTTTTTT	CASSLRDRDYATNEKLFF	TRBV5-1	TRBD1	few	TRBJ1-4
TGTGCCAGCAGCCCCCCGGGCGAGTCCTACAATGAGCAGTTCTTC	CASSPPGESYNEQFF	TRBV13	-	many	TRBJ2-1
TGCGCCAGCAGCTCCAGCTTGGGCGATTCACCCCTCCACTTT	CASSSSLGDSPLHF	TRBV5-1	-	few	TRBJ1-6
TGTGCCAGCAGTTGGGGGAGCGGGAACGAGCAGTACTTC	CASSWGSGNEQYF	TRBV28	TRBD2	-	TRBJ2-7
TGTGCCAGTAGTATGTTCTCGGGGAAGCGAGGCTACACCTTC	CASSMFSGKRGYTF	TRBV19	-	many	TRBJ1-2
TGTGCCAGCAGCTTGACAGGGAGGGGCACAGATACGCAGTATTTT	CASSLTGRGTDTQYF	TRBV6-1	-	many	TRBJ2-3
TGCGCCAGCAGCTTGGTTCTAACGCGTGGGGCCAACGTCCTGACTTTC	CASSLVLTRGANVLTF	TRBV5-1	-	-	TRBJ2-6
TGTGCCAGCCGACAGAACCAAGAGACCCAGTACTTC	CASRQNQETQYF	TRBV6-1	-	few	TRBJ2-5
TGTGCCAGCAGTCCTCCTGGGAGCGGGAGGGCAGATACGCAGTATTTT	CASSPPGSGRADTQYF	TRBV28	TRBD2	many	TRBJ2-3
TGTGCCACCAGGCTTTCATATAGCAATCAGCCCCAGCATTTT	CATRLSYSNQPQHF	TRBV15	-	few	TRBJ1-5
TGTGCCAGCAGCACGAAAGGGACGGCGAACACCGGGGAGCTGTTTTTT	CASSTKGTANTGELFF	TRBV11-3	-	many	TRBJ2-2
TGTGCCACCAGCAGCGGGACAGGGGTTCTGATGGTGGACACTGAAGCTTTCTTT	CATSSGTGVLMVDTEAFF	TRBV15	TRBD1	-	TRBJ1-1
TGTGCCAGCAGCTTGGCGCCGTCGGAGGACACTGAAGCTTTCTTT	CASSLAPSEDTEAFF	TRBV5-8	-	many	TRBJ1-1
TGTGCCAGCAGCTTGGCGTACAGGGGGCCCAAAGGAAACACCATATATTTT	CASSLAYRGPKGNTIYF	TRBV13	TRBD1	many	TRBJ1-3
TGTGCCATCAGTGAGGACCGGGACACAGATACGCAGTATTTT	CAISEDRDTDTQYF	TRBV10-3	-	many	TRBJ2-3
TGTGCCAGCAGTGAAGTGGTCACGGGGGCCACTGAAGCTTTCTTT	CASSEVVTGATEAFF	TRBV6-1	-	many	TRBJ1-1
TGTGCCTGGACCCTATCGTATAATTCACCCCTCCACTTT	CAWTLSYNSPLHF	TRBV30	-	many	TRBJ1-6
TGTGCCAGCAGCTGGACGGGAGACTACAATGAGCAGTTCTTC	CASSWTGDYNEQFF	TRBV5-6	-	-	TRBJ2-1
TGTGCCAGCAGCTTGGTAGGGCAGGCCAGCACAGATACGCAGTATTTT	CASSLVGQASTDTQYF	TRBV5-5	-	many	TRBJ2-3
TGTGCCAGCAGCTTGTTGGGGTCAGCTTTCTTT	CASSLLGSAFF	TRBV5-5	-	-	TRBJ1-1
TGCGCCAGCAGCTTGGAGGCTAGCGGGGATATTCGCACAGATACGCAGTATTTT	CASSLEASGDIRTDTQYF	TRBV5-1	TRBD2	many	TRBJ2-3
TGTGCCAGCAGTTCCGGGACTAGCGAGTGGGAGCAGTACTTC	CASSSGTSEWEQYF	TRBV6-2/TRBV6-3	TRBD2	many	TRBJ2-7
TGTGCCAGCATCCTCGATCAGGGGAGTTCACCCGAAGCTTTCTTT	CASILDQGSSPEAFF	TRBV7-8	-	many	TRBJ1-1
TGTGCCAGCAGCCAAGGTGGGGCGGACCAAGCTTTCTTT	CASSQGGADQAFF	TRBV3-1	-	many	TRBJ1-1
TGTGCCAGCAGCTTAACGAGAGGACAGGGCTCAAATGAAAAACTGTTTTTT	CASSLTRGQGSNEKLFF	TRBV11-2	TRBD1	many	TRBJ1-4
TGTGCCAGCAGACCGGACAGGGGGCCTGGCTACACCTTC	CASRPDRGPGYTF	TRBV12-3/TRBV12-4	TRBD1	many	TRBJ1-2
TGTGCCAGCAGTTTAGGTTCACTAGCGGGAGGGGCAACAGATACGCAGTATTTT	CASSLGSLAGGATDTQYF	TRBV12-3/TRBV12-4	TRBD2	few	TRBJ2-3
TGCGCCAGCAGCCAAGATAACCGGCCCCAGAGCACAGATACGCAGTATTTT	CASSQDNRPQSTDTQYF	TRBV4-1	-	many	TRBJ2-3
TGTGCCAGCGGCAGAGCCTACGAGCAGTACTTC	CASGRAYEQYF	TRBV12-3/TRBV12-4	-	many	TRBJ2-7
TGTGCCAGCACCCAGCGGGACAGGATAAGTGAGCAGTTCTTC	CASTQRDRISEQFF	TRBV28	-	many	TRBJ2-1
TGTGCCAGTAGTAAGGACGGTTATCAGCCCCAGCATTTT	CASSKDGYQPQHF	TRBV19	-	many	TRBJ1-5
TGCAGTGCTAGGGGCCGGGAGGCCCGCTCCTACAATGAGCAGTTCTTC	CSARGREARSYNEQFF	TRBV20-1	TRBD2	-	TRBJ2-1
TGTGCCAGCAGGCCCGGGACAGTGATTCGGAATGGCTACACCTTC	CASRPGTVIRNGYTF	TRBV7-3	TRBD1	many	TRBJ1-2
TGTGCCAGCAGTGGGACAAACGAGCAGTACTTC	CASSGTNEQYF	TRBV2	-	many	TRBJ2-7
TGCGCCAGTAGAGGGACAGGGGGGTCACCCCTCCACTTT	CASRGTGGSPLHF	TRBV4-1	TRBD1	many	TRBJ1-6
TGCGCCAGCAGCCAATCCGGGACAGGGAGGTTCTCAGATACGCAGTATTTT	CASSQSGTGRFSDTQYF	TRBV4-1	TRBD1	many	TRBJ2-3
TGTGCCAGCAGCTTAGACTCGGACGCTGAAGCTTTCTTT	CASSLDSDAEAFF	TRBV11-3	-	once	TRBJ1-1
TGTGCCAGCAGTGATCGGACTAGCGGGAGGGACCCCGGCTACAATGAGCAGTTCTTC	CASSDRTSGRDPGYNEQFF	TRBV25-1	TRBD2	-	TRBJ2-1
TGCAGCGTTGTGGGCAAGGCGTACAATGAGCAGTTCTTC	CSVVGKAYNEQFF	TRBV29-1	-	many	TRBJ2-1
TGTGCCAGCAGCTTAGGGGGGACAATAAAAAATGAGCAGTTCTTC	CASSLGGTIKNEQFF	TRBV7-9	-	few	TRBJ2-1
TGTGCCAGCAGCACGTCCTGGGACAGGGGTACTGAGCAGTACTTC	CASSTSWDRGTEQYF	TRBV13	TRBD1	many	TRBJ2-7
TGCGCCAGCAGCTTTGGTGGACAGGTCAATTCTAATTCACCCCTCCACTTT	CASSFGGQVNSNSPLHF	TRBV5-1	TRBD1	many	TRBJ1-6
TGTGCCAGCAGCCCTACTGGAGGGGACCTTAATGAAAAACTGTTTTTT	CASSPTGGDLNEKLFF	TRBV7-8	-	many	TRBJ1-4
TGCAGTGCTAGTCCAGGGTTGCCTTACGAGCAGTACTTC	CSASPGLPYEQYF	TRBV20-1	-	many	TRBJ2-7
TGTGCCAGCAGTTACTCAAGTGAAGGGAGGACAGATACGCAGTATTTT	CASSYSSEGRTDTQYF	TRBV6-2/TRBV6-3	-	many	TRBJ2-3
TGCAGTGCTAGAGATAGACAGGGAGGAGCCTACGAGCAGTACTTC	CSARDRQGGAYEQYF	TRBV20-1	-	many	TRBJ2-7
TGTGCCAGCAGCTTAGTGTCATGGGGGGGGGTAGAAGAGACCCAGTACTTC	CASSLVSWGGVEETQYF	TRBV7-2	TRBD2	few	TRBJ2-5
TGTGCCAGCAGCCCCGTTGTCAGCGGGGAAGCAGATACGCAGTATTTT	CASSPVVSGEADTQYF	TRBV5-1	TRBD2	few	TRBJ2-3
TGTGCCAGCAGTGCAAAGACCTGGAATGAGCAGTTCTTC	CASSAKTWNEQFF	TRBV27	-	many	TRBJ2-1
TGCAGCGTTGCGGATTACTCTGGGGCCAACGTCCTGACTTTC	CSVADYSGANVLTF	TRBV29-1	-	many	TRBJ2-6
TGTGCCAGCAGCTTTGGGGCCCACCCGGGACAGGTCTTCCCTTATAGCAATCAGCCCCAGCATTTT	CASSFGAHPGQVFPYSNQPQHF	TRBV7-3	TRBD1	many	TRBJ1-5
TGTGCCAGCACGGACGGCTCTTATGGCTACACCTTC	CASTDGSYGYTF	TRBV28	-	many	TRBJ1-2